The sequence of this TCR beta chain was determined in a study of human CD8 memory T cell subsets. Germline CDR1 is GTSNPN and CDR2 is SVGIG (reference sequence). The CDR3 is made up of 13 amino acids. TCR beta libraries were made by UMI-labeled 5' RACE. TCRdb reprocessed the 5' RACE reads, with one entry per CDR3 protein and no DNA. The sample's table shows thousands of distinct CDR3 sequences. Sequencing was performed on CD8+ T cells from PBMCs. The clonotype originates from a human donor in good health. The chain combines TRBV30 with TRBJ1-1; without DNA, the TCRdb call of TRBD1 cannot be checked. CDR3 region: CAWVGTVNTEAFF.